A selection of T cell receptor beta chains follows, all from one sample in a study of cytomegalovirus exposure and HLA in healthy donors. Assay used: immunoSEQ multiplex PCR; TCRdb lists only in-frame clones, some missing. The data show some 120,000 clones, with roughly 77% seen just once and about 1.7% held by the top ten. The sample was PBMCs. The source of these receptors is a man aged 40-49 years in good health and CMV-seronegative. Both conserved end residues are part of each CDR3. A D gene is named only where the DNA matches it firmly. Only some rows state a clone size, as once, few, many or a class for expanded clones.

j_gene,abundance,d_gene,v_gene,CDR3nt,CDR3aa
TRBJ1-1,NA,NA,TRBV6-6,TGTGCCAGCAGTTACTCGAGTAACACTGAAGCTTTCTTT,CASSYSSNTEAFF
TRBJ1-2,NA,TRBD1,TRBV30,TGTGCCTGGAGGGAGGGACAGTCTTATGGCTACACCTTC,CAWREGQSYGYTF
TRBJ2-7,NA,TRBD2,TRBV4-3,TGCGCCAGCAGCCAAGAAAGGACTAGCTGGTTCTACGAGCAGTACTTC,CASSQERTSWFYEQYF
TRBJ1-4,once,TRBD1,TRBV9,TGTGCCAGCAGCGTAGGGGCAGGGGGAAATGAAAAACTGTTTTTT,CASSVGAGGNEKLFF
TRBJ2-5,NA,TRBD2,TRBV29-1,TGCAGCGCCGGACTAGCGGGAGGCTTTTTAGAGACCCAGTACTTC,CSAGLAGGFLETQYF
TRBJ2-7,NA,NA,TRBV28,TGTGCCAGCAGTTTCCAGGGGGGCTCCTACGAGCAGTACTTC,CASSFQGGSYEQYF
TRBJ1-1,NA,TRBD1,TRBV6-4,TGTGCCAGCAGTCCCGACAGGGTCGGGACTGAAGCTTTCTTT,CASSPDRVGTEAFF
TRBJ2-4,few,NA,TRBV4-3,TGCGCCAGCAGCCAAGGGAGGTTAGCCAAAAACATTCAGTACTTC,CASSQGRLAKNIQYF
TRBJ1-5,NA,NA,TRBV30,TGTGCCTGGAGTTCCCGGGACTACGATCAGCCCCAGCATTTT,CAWSSRDYDQPQHF
TRBJ1-1,NA,NA,TRBV7-8,TGTGCCAGCAGCCCACAGGGTCCGAACACTGAAGCTTTCTTT,CASSPQGPNTEAFF
TRBJ2-1,NA,NA,TRBV14,TGTGCCAGCAGCCATCCCCTAGACAATGAGCAGTTCTTC,CASSHPLDNEQFF
TRBJ2-7,NA,NA,TRBV9,TGTGCCAGCAGCGTAGTCTCACGGGGCGAGCAGTACTTC,CASSVVSRGEQYF
TRBJ2-2,NA,NA,TRBV9,TGTGCCAGCAGCGTAGCTTCAGGTCCCGGGGAGCTGTTTTTT,CASSVASGPGELFF
TRBJ2-3,once,NA,TRBV11-3,TGTGCCAGCAGCGCAGCGGCGGGAGATACGCAGTATTTT,CASSAAAGDTQYF
TRBJ1-3,NA,NA,TRBV25-1,TGTGCCAGCAGTGATCCTCAGGGGTACCCAAGAAACACCATATATTTT,CASSDPQGYPRNTIYF
TRBJ1-5,NA,TRBD1,TRBV27,TGTGCCAGCAGTGGCAGGGGGTCGGGAAGCAATCAGCCCCAGCATTTT,CASSGRGSGSNQPQHF
TRBJ1-1,NA,TRBD1,TRBV7-9,TGTGCCAGCAGCTTAACAGGGGGCACTGAAGCTTTCTTT,CASSLTGGTEAFF
TRBJ1-6,NA,NA,TRBV27,TGTGCCAGCAGTTTACAGTCAGGGGTCGGATCACCCCTCCACTTT,CASSLQSGVGSPLHF
TRBJ2-7,NA,NA,TRBV4-3,TGCGCCAGCAGCTCGATGGTCGGTTCCTACGAGCAGTACTTC,CASSSMVGSYEQYF
TRBJ2-4,NA,TRBD2,TRBV10-2,TGCGCCAGCAGTGGGGAGGGAGTGAACATTCAGTACTTC,CASSGEGVNIQYF
TRBJ2-1,NA,TRBD2,TRBV29-1,TGCAGCGTTGATCTCCTAGCGGGAGGGCCAAATGAGCAGTTCTTC,CSVDLLAGGPNEQFF
TRBJ2-2,NA,TRBD1,TRBV5-1,TGCGCCAGCAGCCCAGGGGGCGCCACCGGGGAGCTGTTTTTT,CASSPGGATGELFF
TRBJ2-1,NA,TRBD2,TRBV10-3,TGTGCCATCAGTGAGTTAGCGGGAGTCAGCAATGAGCAGTTCTTC,CAISELAGVSNEQFF
TRBJ2-2,NA,TRBD2,TRBV30,TGTGCCGGCAATGTGGGACTAGTAACCGGGGAGCTGTTTTTT,CAGNVGLVTGELFF
TRBJ2-2,NA,TRBD1,TRBV19,TGTGCCAGTAGTATAGAGCTGTGGAGACAGGGAGCCGGGGAGCTGTTTTTT,CASSIELWRQGAGELFF
TRBJ2-6,NA,NA,TRBV15,TGTGCCACCAGTGAGGGATTAAGCTCTGGGGCCAACGTCCTGACTTTC,CATSEGLSSGANVLTF
TRBJ1-2,NA,NA,TRBV10-3,TGTGCCATCAGTATGGAGGGAAACTATGGCTACACCTTC,CAISMEGNYGYTF
TRBJ2-1,NA,TRBD1,TRBV10-1,TGCGCCAGCAGTCGGGGGGGACAGGGGTCAGGGGGCTCCTACAATGAGCAGTTCTTC,CASSRGGQGSGGSYNEQFF
TRBJ2-7,NA,NA,TRBV19,TGTGCCAGTAGTATAGTATTGGACAGCCTCAGCTCCTACGAGCAGTACTTC,CASSIVLDSLSSYEQYF
TRBJ2-4,NA,NA,TRBV27,TGTGCCAGCAGTCCAGGGGGAGGCAAAAACATTCAGTACTTC,CASSPGGGKNIQYF
TRBJ2-3,few,TRBD2,TRBV7-9,TGTGCCAGCAGCTTAGGGGAGGGGAGATTCACAGATACGCAGTATTTT,CASSLGEGRFTDTQYF
TRBJ2-3,NA,TRBD1,TRBV5-1,TGCGCCAGCAGCTTGGAAGGGGGCGCGACAGATACGCAGTATTTT,CASSLEGGATDTQYF
TRBJ1-1,NA,TRBD1,TRBV6-5,TGTGCCAGCAGTGACTCAGGGGGCGCAGGGGCTTTCTTT,CASSDSGGAGAFF
TRBJ1-1,once,NA,TRBV19,TGTGCCAGTAGTGTAAACACAGGGAACGCTGAAGCTTTCTTT,CASSVNTGNAEAFF
TRBJ1-5,NA,NA,TRBV28,TGTGCCGGCTCGACAATCGGCCGGCCCCAGCATTTT,CAGSTIGRPQHF
TRBJ2-4,NA,TRBD2,TRBV5-1,TGCGCCAGCAGCTTGAGTAGCGGGGGGTGGTACAGTCAGTACTTC,CASSLSSGGWYSQYF
TRBJ2-3,NA,TRBD2,TRBV6-6,TGTGCCAGCAGTCTGGGGACTAGCGCGGATACGCAGTATTTT,CASSLGTSADTQYF
TRBJ1-5,NA,TRBD1,TRBV6-1,TGTGCCAGCAGTGAACCGAGGGACAGGAACAACAATCAGCCCCAGCATTTT,CASSEPRDRNNNQPQHF
TRBJ1-1,NA,TRBD1,TRBV7-9,TGTTCCAGCAGCTTAGTCGGCGCGGGACAGGGTATTATGGCTTTCTTT,CSSSLVGAGQGIMAFF
TRBJ2-7,NA,TRBD2,TRBV5-1,TGCGCCAGCAGCTTGGTAGCGGGCACTACCTACGAGCAGTACTTC,CASSLVAGTTYEQYF
TRBJ1-5,NA,NA,TRBV27,TGTGCCAGCAGGAGCATCGGGGGGGCCGGCAATCAGCCCCAGCATTTT,CASRSIGGAGNQPQHF
TRBJ2-4,NA,TRBD1,TRBV27,TGTGCCACCACTCGGGGACAGGGGGACAGTCAGTACTTC,CATTRGQGDSQYF
TRBJ1-2,NA,TRBD1,TRBV5-6,TGTGCCAGCAGCTCTCAGGGGGCGGGCGGCTACACCTTC,CASSSQGAGGYTF
TRBJ2-7,NA,TRBD2,TRBV7-2,TGTGCCAGCAGCTTAGCGAGCCCTCTGGGACTAGCGGGAGTGCGGGGCGAGCAGTACTTC,CASSLASPLGLAGVRGEQYF
TRBJ1-2,NA,TRBD1,TRBV28,TGTGCCAGCGGGAAAGGGACAGCCTTTATGGGCTACACCTTC,CASGKGTAFMGYTF
TRBJ1-1,NA,TRBD1,TRBV6-5,TGTGCCAGCGGGATACAGGGGACCACTGAAGCTTTCTTT,CASGIQGTTEAFF
TRBJ1-1,NA,NA,TRBV11-2,TGTGCCAGCAGCTCGGACAGGAACACTGAAGCTTTCTTT,CASSSDRNTEAFF
TRBJ1-5,NA,TRBD1,TRBV2,TGTGCCAGCAGTGGGGACAGCTATAGCAATCAGCCCCAGCATTTT,CASSGDSYSNQPQHF
TRBJ2-4,NA,NA,TRBV7-2,TGTGCCAGCCATCGGGCAGGGCCTCTAGCCAAAAACATTCAGTACTTC,CASHRAGPLAKNIQYF
TRBJ2-7,NA,NA,TRBV11-2,TGTGCCAGCAGCTCCGGACACAAAACCTACGAGCAGTACTTC,CASSSGHKTYEQYF
TRBJ1-1,NA,NA,TRBV18,TGTGCCAGCTCTCACGATTGGGGGCCTACTGAAGCTTTCTTT,CASSHDWGPTEAFF
TRBJ2-5,NA,TRBD2,TRBV19,TGTGCCAGTAGAAGGGCGGGCGGGAGCGGGGAGACCCAGTACTTC,CASRRAGGSGETQYF
TRBJ2-7,NA,TRBD2,TRBV15,TGTGCCACCAGCAGTCTGCTAGCGGGCCGCTACGAGCAGTACTTC,CATSSLLAGRYEQYF
TRBJ1-5,few,NA,TRBV7-9,TGTGCCAGCAGCTTAGGGGGGGTTAATCAGCCCCAGCATTTT,CASSLGGVNQPQHF
TRBJ2-6,once,NA,TRBV5-1,TGCGCCACCAACGCAGGGATCTCAGGGGCCAACGTCCTGACTTTC,CATNAGISGANVLTF
TRBJ2-7,NA,TRBD1,TRBV2,TGTGCCAGCAAGCAGGGGGCTGTGAGCTCCTACGAGCAGTACTTC,CASKQGAVSSYEQYF
TRBJ1-1,NA,NA,TRBV7-2,TGTGCCAGCAGCTTGGACAGAAACTTTGAAGCTTTCTTT,CASSLDRNFEAFF